These T cell receptor beta chains were read from a single sample in a study of cytomegalovirus exposure and HLA in healthy donors. Clones were read by immunoSEQ multiplex PCR, and TCRdb kept only the in-frame ones, dropping some. The sample holds approximately 150,000 clones; 65% to 80% are singletons and the top ten take around an eighth. Sequenced material: PBMCs. The receptors shown here come from a man between 35 and 55 years old in good health and CMV-seropositive. Both conserved end residues are part of each CDR3. D genes are given only for firm matches. Some rows mark clone size as missing; the rest say once, few, many or name a class of expanded clone.

j_call: TRBJ2-1; d_call: NA; clone_size: NA; v_call: TRBV7-9; cdr3_nt: TGTGCCAGCAGCTTAGCGGGGAGCGGCGGCTACAATGAGCAGTTCTTC; cdr3_aa: CASSLAGSGGYNEQFF
j_call: TRBJ2-7; d_call: TRBD2; clone_size: few; v_call: TRBV23-1; cdr3_nt: TGCGCCAGCACTTGGGGGGGGGACCACGAGCAGTACTTC; cdr3_aa: CASTWGGDHEQYF
j_call: TRBJ2-3; d_call: NA; clone_size: NA; v_call: TRBV5-1; cdr3_nt: TGCGCCAGCAGATTAGCGGGACAGCAAACAGATACGCAGTATTTT; cdr3_aa: CASRLAGQQTDTQYF
j_call: TRBJ2-3; d_call: NA; clone_size: NA; v_call: TRBV6-4; cdr3_nt: TGTGCCAGCAGTGAAGAGGGCACAGATACGCAGTATTTT; cdr3_aa: CASSEEGTDTQYF
j_call: TRBJ1-1; d_call: NA; clone_size: few; v_call: TRBV2; cdr3_nt: TGTGCCCACGGGTCTGAAGCTTTCTTT; cdr3_aa: CAHGSEAFF
j_call: TRBJ2-7; d_call: NA; clone_size: NA; v_call: TRBV27; cdr3_nt: TGTGCCAGCCGGGTTCCGGGGGACGAGCAGTACTTC; cdr3_aa: CASRVPGDEQYF
j_call: TRBJ1-1; d_call: NA; clone_size: few; v_call: TRBV4-1; cdr3_nt: TGCGCCAGCAGCCCCCCATTGGCCGGGGAAGCTTTCTTT; cdr3_aa: CASSPPLAGEAFF
j_call: TRBJ1-1; d_call: NA; clone_size: NA; v_call: TRBV7-9; cdr3_nt: TGTGCCAGCAGCTTAATAAAGGGGCCCGAAGCTTTCTTT; cdr3_aa: CASSLIKGPEAFF
j_call: TRBJ2-1; d_call: TRBD2; clone_size: NA; v_call: TRBV9; cdr3_nt: TGTGCCAGCAGCCCCCGGACTAGCCCGTACAATGAGCAGTTCTTC; cdr3_aa: CASSPRTSPYNEQFF
j_call: TRBJ1-4; d_call: TRBD1; clone_size: NA; v_call: TRBV7-3; cdr3_nt: TGTGCCAGCAGCTTACGGGACAGGGGTGAAAAACTGTTTTTT; cdr3_aa: CASSLRDRGEKLFF
j_call: TRBJ1-6; d_call: NA; clone_size: NA; v_call: TRBV21-1; cdr3_nt: TGTGCCCCACAGGGGACGAGCTCACCCCTCCACTTT; cdr3_aa: CAPQGTSSPLHF
j_call: TRBJ2-1; d_call: NA; clone_size: NA; v_call: TRBV10-3; cdr3_nt: TGTGCCATCAGTGAGTCGAGCGGTTCCTACAATGAGCAGTTCTTC; cdr3_aa: CAISESSGSYNEQFF
j_call: TRBJ1-2; d_call: TRBD1; clone_size: NA; v_call: TRBV7-2; cdr3_nt: TGTGCCAGCAGCCCGAGACAGGGTCCCTCTAACTATGGCTACACCTTC; cdr3_aa: CASSPRQGPSNYGYTF
j_call: TRBJ2-5; d_call: TRBD2; clone_size: NA; v_call: TRBV2; cdr3_nt: TGTGCCAGCAAAATAGCGGGGGAAGAGACCCAGTACTTC; cdr3_aa: CASKIAGEETQYF
j_call: TRBJ2-1; d_call: TRBD2; clone_size: NA; v_call: TRBV19; cdr3_nt: TGTGCCACCGGGACTAGCGGGAGCCCCTCCTACAATGAGCAGTTCTTC; cdr3_aa: CATGTSGSPSYNEQFF
j_call: TRBJ1-2; d_call: NA; clone_size: NA; v_call: TRBV11-1; cdr3_nt: TGTGCCAGCAGTGCGGGGCTCTATGGCTACACCTTC; cdr3_aa: CASSAGLYGYTF
j_call: TRBJ2-5; d_call: NA; clone_size: NA; v_call: TRBV7-2; cdr3_nt: TGTGCCAGCAGCTTAGGGTTTAGTCGGGAGACCCAGTACTTC; cdr3_aa: CASSLGFSRETQYF
j_call: TRBJ1-6; d_call: TRBD1; clone_size: few; v_call: TRBV5-6; cdr3_nt: TGTGCCAGCAGCTGGACAGGGACTGAACTCGGGAATTCACCCCTCCACTTT; cdr3_aa: CASSWTGTELGNSPLHF
j_call: TRBJ1-1; d_call: TRBD1; clone_size: NA; v_call: TRBV5-6; cdr3_nt: TGTGCCAGCAGCTTACTCAACAGGGGACGTGAAGCTTTCTTT; cdr3_aa: CASSLLNRGREAFF
j_call: TRBJ2-3; d_call: NA; clone_size: NA; v_call: TRBV12-5; cdr3_nt: TGTGCTAGTGGCTATACCGAAGATACGCAGTATTTT; cdr3_aa: CASGYTEDTQYF
j_call: TRBJ2-2; d_call: NA; clone_size: NA; v_call: TRBV6-5; cdr3_nt: TGTGCCAGCAGTTACGTCGCGGGTCTCACCGGGGAGCTGTTTTTT; cdr3_aa: CASSYVAGLTGELFF
j_call: TRBJ2-2; d_call: TRBD2; clone_size: once; v_call: TRBV7-3; cdr3_nt: TGTGCCAGCAGCCCCGGGGGGGCGGTCGCCGGGGAGCTGTTTTTT; cdr3_aa: CASSPGGAVAGELFF
j_call: TRBJ2-1; d_call: TRBD2; clone_size: NA; v_call: TRBV28; cdr3_nt: TGTGCCAGTTCTAGCGGGAGGTTTGGTGAGCAGTTCTTC; cdr3_aa: CASSSGRFGEQFF
j_call: TRBJ2-3; d_call: NA; clone_size: NA; v_call: TRBV21-1; cdr3_nt: TGTGCCAGCAGTATACTAGCGGGAGGGAGTGGGGATACGCAGTATTTT; cdr3_aa: CASSILAGGSGDTQYF
j_call: TRBJ2-1; d_call: NA; clone_size: NA; v_call: TRBV12-5; cdr3_nt: TGTGCTAGTGGTTTGGGGCTTAATGAGCAGTTCTTC; cdr3_aa: CASGLGLNEQFF
j_call: TRBJ1-3; d_call: NA; clone_size: NA; v_call: TRBV7-3; cdr3_nt: TGTGCCAGCAGCTTCGGACTGGGCCTGTCGGAATCTGGAAACACCATATATTTT; cdr3_aa: CASSFGLGLSESGNTIYF
j_call: TRBJ2-5; d_call: NA; clone_size: NA; v_call: TRBV6-1; cdr3_nt: TGTGCCAGCAGTGTTAATCTTCCTCAAGAGACCCAGTACTTC; cdr3_aa: CASSVNLPQETQYF
j_call: TRBJ2-5; d_call: TRBD2; clone_size: NA; v_call: TRBV2; cdr3_nt: TGTGCCAGCACGCGGGGGCAAGAGACCCAGTACTTC; cdr3_aa: CASTRGQETQYF
j_call: TRBJ1-1; d_call: NA; clone_size: NA; v_call: TRBV6-4; cdr3_nt: TGTGCCAGCAGTGACTCTGCGGGCACTGAAGCTTTCTTT; cdr3_aa: CASSDSAGTEAFF
j_call: TRBJ1-5; d_call: NA; clone_size: NA; v_call: TRBV7-9; cdr3_nt: TGTTCCAGCAGCTCAGAGGGCTATAGCAATCAGCCCCAGCATTTT; cdr3_aa: CSSSSEGYSNQPQHF
j_call: TRBJ2-7; d_call: NA; clone_size: NA; v_call: TRBV4-2; cdr3_nt: TGTGCCAGCAGCCAAGGACGAGCTAGAACCTACGAGCAGTACTTC; cdr3_aa: CASSQGRARTYEQYF
j_call: TRBJ1-1; d_call: NA; clone_size: NA; v_call: TRBV6-5; cdr3_nt: TGTGCCAGCAGTTACTGGGAAACAGGGAACACTGAAGCTTTCTTT; cdr3_aa: CASSYWETGNTEAFF
j_call: TRBJ2-7; d_call: TRBD1; clone_size: NA; v_call: TRBV6-1; cdr3_nt: TGTGCCAGCAGTGAAGCTACAGGGGCAATCTACGAGCAGTACTTC; cdr3_aa: CASSEATGAIYEQYF
j_call: TRBJ2-1; d_call: TRBD2; clone_size: few; v_call: TRBV13; cdr3_nt: TGTGCCAGTTCCTCGGGAGGTAGCGGGAACAATGAGCAGTTCTTC; cdr3_aa: CASSSGGSGNNEQFF
j_call: TRBJ2-5; d_call: NA; clone_size: NA; v_call: TRBV4-3; cdr3_nt: TGCGCCAGCAGCCCTGGGACTCACTTCCGAGAGACCCAGTACTTC; cdr3_aa: CASSPGTHFRETQYF
j_call: TRBJ2-7; d_call: NA; clone_size: NA; v_call: TRBV19; cdr3_nt: TGTGCCAGTAGTATACAGGTTACCTACGAGCAGTACTTC; cdr3_aa: CASSIQVTYEQYF
j_call: TRBJ2-7; d_call: NA; clone_size: NA; v_call: TRBV29-1; cdr3_nt: TGCAGCGTTGAAGGCAGTTCATCCTACGAGCAGTACTTC; cdr3_aa: CSVEGSSSYEQYF
j_call: TRBJ2-6; d_call: TRBD1; clone_size: NA; v_call: TRBV5-1; cdr3_nt: TGCGCCAGTCAGACAGGGACTGGGGCCAACGTCCTGACTTTC; cdr3_aa: CASQTGTGANVLTF
j_call: TRBJ2-4; d_call: TRBD1; clone_size: once; v_call: TRBV5-1; cdr3_nt: TGCGCCAGCAGCTTAGGGGACAGGGGAGACATTCAGTACTTC; cdr3_aa: CASSLGDRGDIQYF
j_call: TRBJ1-5; d_call: TRBD1; clone_size: once; v_call: TRBV27; cdr3_nt: TGTGCCAGCCGCGGGACAGGGGGCGTGGGGGCCAATCAGCCCCAGCATTTT; cdr3_aa: CASRGTGGVGANQPQHF
j_call: TRBJ1-1; d_call: NA; clone_size: NA; v_call: TRBV4-3; cdr3_nt: TGCGCCAGCAGCCATATAGGGGGTAAGACTGAAGCTTTCTTT; cdr3_aa: CASSHIGGKTEAFF
j_call: TRBJ1-2; d_call: NA; clone_size: NA; v_call: TRBV9; cdr3_nt: TGTGCCAGCAGCGTAGGAGGGAATGGCGGGGGGAACGGCTACACCTTC; cdr3_aa: CASSVGGNGGGNGYTF
j_call: TRBJ1-2; d_call: NA; clone_size: NA; v_call: TRBV5-1; cdr3_nt: TGCGCCAGCAGCTCCACGGGGGACTCTAACTATGGCTACACCTTC; cdr3_aa: CASSSTGDSNYGYTF
j_call: TRBJ2-5; d_call: TRBD1; clone_size: NA; v_call: TRBV6-5; cdr3_nt: TGTGCCAGCAGTTTTACAGGGGGCATGGAGACCCAGTACTTC; cdr3_aa: CASSFTGGMETQYF
j_call: TRBJ2-2; d_call: TRBD1; clone_size: NA; v_call: TRBV5-8; cdr3_nt: TGTGCCAGCAGCCAGATTTGGACAGGGTCCGGGGAGCTGTTTTTT; cdr3_aa: CASSQIWTGSGELFF
j_call: TRBJ1-2; d_call: NA; clone_size: few; v_call: TRBV2; cdr3_nt: TGTGCCAGCAGATCGGGGGAGAAAGGTGGCTACACCTTC; cdr3_aa: CASRSGEKGGYTF
j_call: TRBJ2-3; d_call: NA; clone_size: NA; v_call: TRBV5-1; cdr3_nt: TGCGCCAGCAGCTTCCAGAGGGGGGATACGCAGTATTTT; cdr3_aa: CASSFQRGDTQYF
j_call: TRBJ1-6; d_call: TRBD1; clone_size: NA; v_call: TRBV27; cdr3_nt: TGTGCCAGCAGTACGACAGGGCGGTCACCCCTCCACTTT; cdr3_aa: CASSTTGRSPLHF
j_call: TRBJ2-7; d_call: NA; clone_size: NA; v_call: TRBV5-1; cdr3_nt: TGCGCCAGCAGCAGGGGGTCCCAAACCTACGAGCAGTACTTC; cdr3_aa: CASSRGSQTYEQYF
j_call: TRBJ2-1; d_call: NA; clone_size: NA; v_call: TRBV14; cdr3_nt: TGTGCCAGCAGCCAAGATGAGGTTCTTGGCTCCTACAATGAGCAGTTCTTC; cdr3_aa: CASSQDEVLGSYNEQFF
j_call: TRBJ2-5; d_call: TRBD2; clone_size: NA; v_call: TRBV5-5; cdr3_nt: TGTGCCAGCAGCTTGACGGGGGGATTAGGGGAGACCCAGTACTTC; cdr3_aa: CASSLTGGLGETQYF
j_call: TRBJ2-7; d_call: TRBD2; clone_size: NA; v_call: TRBV11-3; cdr3_nt: TGTGCCAGCAGCTTAATCGAGTGGAAACCCCCGGGAGGCGAGCAGTACTTC; cdr3_aa: CASSLIEWKPPGGEQYF
j_call: TRBJ1-1; d_call: NA; clone_size: NA; v_call: TRBV18; cdr3_nt: TGTGCCAGCTCCCGCAGTCCGAACACTGAAGCTTTCTTT; cdr3_aa: CASSRSPNTEAFF
j_call: TRBJ2-7; d_call: TRBD2; clone_size: NA; v_call: TRBV5-4; cdr3_nt: TGTGCCAGCAGCTTGGCAGCCGGGACTAGCGGCTCCTACGAGCAGTACTTC; cdr3_aa: CASSLAAGTSGSYEQYF